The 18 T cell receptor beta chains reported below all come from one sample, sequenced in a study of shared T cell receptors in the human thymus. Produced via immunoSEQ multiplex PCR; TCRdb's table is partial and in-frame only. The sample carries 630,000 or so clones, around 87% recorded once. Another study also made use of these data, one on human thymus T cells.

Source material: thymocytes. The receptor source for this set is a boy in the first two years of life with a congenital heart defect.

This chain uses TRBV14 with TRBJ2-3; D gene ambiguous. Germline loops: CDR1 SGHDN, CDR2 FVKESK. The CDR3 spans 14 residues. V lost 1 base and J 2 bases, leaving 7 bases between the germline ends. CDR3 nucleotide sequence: TGTGCCAGCAGCCAAGGGCAGGACACAGATACGCAGTATTTT. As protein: CASSQGQDTDTQYF.

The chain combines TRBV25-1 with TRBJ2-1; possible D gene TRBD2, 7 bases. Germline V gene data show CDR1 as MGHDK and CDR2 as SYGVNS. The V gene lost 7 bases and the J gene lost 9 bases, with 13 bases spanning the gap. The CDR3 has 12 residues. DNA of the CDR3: TGTGCCAGCATCGGGGGGCACCGTGAGCAGTTCTTC. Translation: CASIGGHREQFF.

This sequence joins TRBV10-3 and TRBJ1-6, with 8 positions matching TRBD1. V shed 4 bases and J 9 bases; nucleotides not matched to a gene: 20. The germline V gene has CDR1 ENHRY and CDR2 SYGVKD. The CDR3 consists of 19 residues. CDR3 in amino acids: CAISVTRGPTGILGSPLHF. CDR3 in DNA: TGTGCCATCAGTGTGACCAGGGGGCCAACTGGGATATTGGGTTCACCCCTCCACTTT.

The CDR3 coding sequence is TGCGCCAGCAGCCAACCCTGGGACAGGGGTTATGAAAAACTGTTTTTT. It translates to CASSQPWDRGYEKLFF. The J gene is TRBJ1-4, the V gene TRBV4-1, with TRBD1 matching over 10 bases. The length of the CDR3 is 16 residues. Germline V gene lookup returns CDR1 MGHRA and CDR2 YSYEKL. V lost 2 bases and J lost 6; bases outside the gene matches: 6.

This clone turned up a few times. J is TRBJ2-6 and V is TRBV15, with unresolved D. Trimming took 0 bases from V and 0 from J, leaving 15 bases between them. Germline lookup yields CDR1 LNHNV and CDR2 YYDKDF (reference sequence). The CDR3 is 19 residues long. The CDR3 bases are TGTGCCACCAGCAGAGAAATAGGTAAACAGACCTCTGGGGCCAACGTCCTGACTTTC. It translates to CATSREIGKQTSGANVLTF.

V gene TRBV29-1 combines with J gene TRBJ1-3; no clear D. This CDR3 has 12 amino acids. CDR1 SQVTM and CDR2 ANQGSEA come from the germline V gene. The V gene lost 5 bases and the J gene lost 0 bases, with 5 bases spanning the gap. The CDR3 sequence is CSVSSSGNTIYF. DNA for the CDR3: TGCAGCGTTAGCTCCTCTGGAAACACCATATATTTT.

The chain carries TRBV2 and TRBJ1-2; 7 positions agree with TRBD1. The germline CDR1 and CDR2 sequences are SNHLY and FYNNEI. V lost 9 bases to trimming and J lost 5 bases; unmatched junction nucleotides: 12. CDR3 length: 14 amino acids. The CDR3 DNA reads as TGTGCCAGAACTCGACAGGGTTTTTTATATGGCTACACCTTC. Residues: CARTRQGFLYGYTF. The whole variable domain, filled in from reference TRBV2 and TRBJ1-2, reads EPEVTQTPSHQVTQMGQEVILRCVPISNHLYFYWYRQILGQKVEFLVSFYNNEISEKSEIFDDQFSVERPDGSNFTLKIRSTKLEDSAMYFCARTRQGFLYGYTFGSGTRLTVV.

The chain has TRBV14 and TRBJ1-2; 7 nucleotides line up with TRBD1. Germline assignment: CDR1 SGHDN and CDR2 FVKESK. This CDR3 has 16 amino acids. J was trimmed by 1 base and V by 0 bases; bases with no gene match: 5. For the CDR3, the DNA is TGTGCCAGCAGCCAAGAGGGGACAGAGAATAACTATGGCTACACCTTC. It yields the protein CASSQEGTENNYGYTF.

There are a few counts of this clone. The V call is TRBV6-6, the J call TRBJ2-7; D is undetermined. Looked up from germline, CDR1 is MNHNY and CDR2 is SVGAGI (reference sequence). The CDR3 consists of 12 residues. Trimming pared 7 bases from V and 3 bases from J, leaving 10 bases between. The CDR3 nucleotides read TGTGCCAGCACCCAGACGGGCTACGAGCAGTACTTC. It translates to CASTQTGYEQYF.

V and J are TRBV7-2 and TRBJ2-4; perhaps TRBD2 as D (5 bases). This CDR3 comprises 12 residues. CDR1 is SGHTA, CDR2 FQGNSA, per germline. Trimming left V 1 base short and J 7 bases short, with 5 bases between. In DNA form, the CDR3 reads TGTGCCAGCAGCTTAGGCGGGAACATTCAGTACTTC. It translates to CASSLGGNIQYF.

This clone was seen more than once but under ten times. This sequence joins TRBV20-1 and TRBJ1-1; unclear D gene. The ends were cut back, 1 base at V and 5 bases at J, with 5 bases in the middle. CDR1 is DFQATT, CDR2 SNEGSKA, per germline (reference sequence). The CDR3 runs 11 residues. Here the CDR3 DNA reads TGCAGTGCTAGAGTCGGGACTGAAGCTTTCTTT. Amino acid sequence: CSARVGTEAFF.

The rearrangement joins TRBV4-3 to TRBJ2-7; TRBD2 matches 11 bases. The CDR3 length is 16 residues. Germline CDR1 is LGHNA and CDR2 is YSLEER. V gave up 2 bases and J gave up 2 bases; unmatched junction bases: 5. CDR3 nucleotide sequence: TGCGCCAGCAGCCAAAAAACTAGCGGGAGTACCTACGAGCAGTACTTC. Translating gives CASSQKTSGSTYEQYF.

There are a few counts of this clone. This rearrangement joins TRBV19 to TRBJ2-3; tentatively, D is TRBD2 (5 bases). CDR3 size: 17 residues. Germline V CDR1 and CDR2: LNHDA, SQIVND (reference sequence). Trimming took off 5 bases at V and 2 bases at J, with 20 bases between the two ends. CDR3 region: CASSRPPQLGNTDTQYF. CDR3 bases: TGTGCCAGTAGTCGTCCCCCCCAACTAGGAAACACAGATACGCAGTATTTT. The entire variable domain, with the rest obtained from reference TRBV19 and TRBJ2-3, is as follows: DGGITQSPKYLFRKEGQNVTLSCEQNLNHDAMYWYRQDPGQGLRLIYYSQIVNDFQKGDIAEGYSVSREKKESFPLTVTSAQKNPTAFYLCASSRPPQLGNTDTQYFGPGTRLTVL.

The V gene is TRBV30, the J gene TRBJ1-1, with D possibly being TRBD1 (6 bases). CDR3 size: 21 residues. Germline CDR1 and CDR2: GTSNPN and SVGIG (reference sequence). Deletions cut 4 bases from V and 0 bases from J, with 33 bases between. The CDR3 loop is CAWNPETGPKPDSFMNTEAFF. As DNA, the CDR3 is TGTGCCTGGAATCCCGAAACAGGGCCGAAGCCCGACTCTTTTATGAACACTGAAGCTTTCTTT.

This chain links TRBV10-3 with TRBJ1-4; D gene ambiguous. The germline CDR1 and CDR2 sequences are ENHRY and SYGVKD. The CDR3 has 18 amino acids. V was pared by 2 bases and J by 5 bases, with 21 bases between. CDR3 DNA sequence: TGTGCCATCAGTGAGGAGGAAGAAAAGTTGATCCTAAATGAAAAACTGTTTTTT. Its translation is CAISEEEEKLILNEKLFF.

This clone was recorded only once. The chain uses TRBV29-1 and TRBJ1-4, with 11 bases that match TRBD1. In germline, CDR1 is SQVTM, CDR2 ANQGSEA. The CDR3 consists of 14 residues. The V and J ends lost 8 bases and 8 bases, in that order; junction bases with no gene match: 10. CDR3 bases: TGCAGCATGCGGCGCGGACAGGGGGCGGAAAAACTGTTTTTT. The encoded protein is CSMRRGQGAEKLFF.

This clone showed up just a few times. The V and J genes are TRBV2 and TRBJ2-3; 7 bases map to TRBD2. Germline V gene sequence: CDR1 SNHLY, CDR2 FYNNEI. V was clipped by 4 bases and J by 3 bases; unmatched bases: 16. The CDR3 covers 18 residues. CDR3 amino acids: CASSVSLPTSPTTDTQYF. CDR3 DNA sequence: TGTGCCAGCAGTGTCAGTCTGCCGACTAGCCCCACGACAGATACGCAGTATTTT.

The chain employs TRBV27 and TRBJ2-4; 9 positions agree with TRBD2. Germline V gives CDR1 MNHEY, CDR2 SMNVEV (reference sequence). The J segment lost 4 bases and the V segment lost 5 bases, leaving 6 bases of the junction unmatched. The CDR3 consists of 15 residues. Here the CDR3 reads CASSPSGEAKNIQYF. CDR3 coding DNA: TGTGCCAGCAGTCCTAGCGGGGAGGCTAAAAACATTCAGTACTTC.